The 28 T cell receptor beta chains reported below all come from one sample, sequenced in a study of CD8 T cells in Susac syndrome. An input of about 0.45 to 1 ug of RNA was subjected to reverse transcription using random hexamers. TCRdb reprocessed the immunoSEQ multiplex PCR reads via MiXCR and lists one record per CDR3 protein. This sample yields more than 90,000 distinct CDR3 sequences, of which approximately 93% are seen a single time; roughly 0.088% belongs to the top ten. Material: CD4+ T cells from PBMCs. The source is a human donor with multiple sclerosis.

The CDR3 DNA reads TGTGCCAGCAGTTTCACAGGGGCTACTGGGGCCAACGTCCTGACTTTC. Encoded protein: CASSFTGATGANVLTF. V gene TRBV6-5 combines with J gene TRBJ2-6; 7 nucleotides agree with TRBD1. The CDR3 spans 16 residues. The V gene's germline CDR1 is MNHEY and CDR2 SVGAGI. V gave up 4 bases and J gave up 2 bases; unmatched junction bases: 5.

The sample holds one count of this clonotype. The chain carries TRBV10-3 and TRBJ1-2; D ambiguous. V was cut by 2 bases and J by 11 bases, with 12 bases left in between. Germline V lookup: CDR1 ENHRY, CDR2 SYGVKD. There are 12 residues in the CDR3. The CDR3 protein is CAISEASAGYTF. The CDR3 nucleotides are TGTGCCATCAGTGAGGCCTCCGCCGGGTACACCTTC.

This sequence joins TRBV7-3 and TRBJ1-1, with D perhaps TRBD1 (5 bases). The V end was cut by 4 bases, the J end by 3 bases, with 24 bases between. The germline V gene has CDR1 SGHTA and CDR2 FQGTGA. The length of the CDR3 is 18 residues. In DNA, the CDR3 is TGTGCCAGCAGCTCTACCCCCCCCTTTAGGGGTGGGGACACTGAAGCTTTCTTT. Its protein is CASSSTPPFRGGDTEAFF.

The CDR3 DNA is TGCAGTGCTAGAGTTACAGGGTCAAATCAGCCCCAGCATTTT. Encoded protein: CSARVTGSNQPQHF. This chain connects TRBV20-1 to TRBJ1-5; possible D gene TRBD1, 6 bases. With 1 base removed from V and 4 bases from J, the gap between germline ends came to 11 bases. Per germline, CDR1 DFQATT and CDR2 SNEGSKA (reference sequence). This CDR3 comprises 14 residues.

The chain has TRBV15 and TRBJ1-2, with TRBD1 identical over 8 bases. V gave up 1 base and J gave up 7 bases; unmatched junction bases: 8. Germline-derived CDR1 and CDR2 are LNHNV and YYDKDF (reference sequence). The CDR3 consists of 15 residues. In nucleotides, the CDR3 is TGTGCCACCAGCAGAGGGAACCAGGGGGCAATTGGCTACACCTTC. Its translation is CATSRGNQGAIGYTF.

This chain links TRBV5-4 with TRBJ2-5, with 9 bases aligning to TRBD1. CDR3 length: 14 amino acids. Germline trimming cut 4 bases from V and 3 bases from J; bases unmatched to any gene: 4. Germline CDR1 and CDR2: SGHNT and YYREEE (reference sequence). The CDR3 nucleotides read TGTGCCAGCAGCCTCCGGGACAGGGAAGAGACCCAGTACTTC. Amino acids: CASSLRDREETQYF.

This rearrangement joins TRBV6-5 to TRBJ2-7; no clear D gene. The CDR3 runs to 12 residues. Trimming pared 0 bases from V and 7 bases from J, leaving 7 bases between. Germline CDR1 is MNHEY and CDR2 is SVGAGI. CDR3 loop: CASSYSFEEQYF. In DNA, the CDR3 is TGTGCCAGCAGTTACTCGTTCGAGGAGCAGTACTTC.

V gene TRBV28 combines with J gene TRBJ1-6; 12 bases match TRBD1. Germline CDR1 and CDR2: MDHEN and SYDVKM. The CDR3 runs 12 residues. V gave up 11 bases and J gave up 9 bases; unmatched junction bases: 2. In DNA form, the CDR3 reads TGTGCCGGGACAGGGGGCCGTTCACCCCTCCACTTT. Translation: CAGTGGRSPLHF.

This clonotype was detected a few times. J is TRBJ2-4 and V is TRBV5-1; TRBD1 agrees at 8 bases. From germline, CDR1 is SGHRS and CDR2 YFSETQ. The CDR3 spans 14 residues. V lost 5 bases to trimming and J lost 6 bases; unmatched junction nucleotides: 7. The CDR3 reads CASRSTGEGNIQYF. DNA for the CDR3: TGCGCCAGCAGGTCGACAGGGGAAGGAAACATTCAGTACTTC.

The chain joins TRBV7-3 to TRBJ2-3; D is unresolved. This CDR3 is built from 13 residues. The germline V gene encodes CDR1 SGHTA and CDR2 FQGTGA. The germline V and J ends were trimmed by 5 bases and 0 bases, with 6 bases remaining between them. CDR3 residues: CASSLKSTDTQYF. CDR3 nucleotide sequence: TGTGCCAGCAGCCTCAAAAGCACAGATACGCAGTATTTT.

The chain employs TRBV20-1 and TRBJ2-7, with D possibly called TRBD1 or TRBD2 (5 bases each). Trimming removed 3 bases at V and 7 bases at J, with 19 bases between. The germline gives CDR1 DFQATT, CDR2 SNEGSKA (reference sequence). The CDR3 totals 14 residues. CDR3 sequence reads: CSASGFRDPQEQYF. The CDR3 DNA follows: TGCAGTGCTAGTGGGTTTCGGGACCCCCAGGAGCAGTACTTC.

The chain uses TRBV20-1 and TRBJ1-6, with 8 bases fitting TRBD1. The CDR3 length is 12 residues. V was clipped by 4 bases and J by 10 bases; unmatched bases: 3. Germline V CDR1 and CDR2: DFQATT, SNEGSKA (reference sequence). CDR3 DNA: TGCAGTGCTAAAGGACAGGGCTCACCCCTCCACTTT. Translation: CSAKGQGSPLHF.

The rearrangement uses TRBV7-3 and TRBJ1-1; D is uncertain. The V end lost 2 bases, the J end lost 11 bases, and 18 bases lay between the germline ends. CDR3 length equals 14 residues. Per the germline V gene, CDR1 is SGHTA and CDR2 is FQGTGA. The CDR3: CASSLGPGSPAAFF. DNA of the CDR3: TGTGCCAGCAGCTTAGGTCCGGGCAGCCCGGCCGCTTTCTTT.

The chain uses TRBV20-1 and TRBJ2-2, with D possibly matching TRBD1 (6 bases). The length of the CDR3 is 14 residues. V lost 1 base to trimming and J lost 5 bases, with 11 bases between them. Germline assignment: CDR1 DFQATT and CDR2 SNEGSKA (reference sequence). The CDR3 loop reads CSARAPQGTGELFF. CDR3 in DNA: TGCAGTGCTAGAGCCCCACAGGGTACCGGGGAGCTGTTTTTT.

The gene calls are TRBV29-1 and TRBJ2-7; tentatively, D is TRBD2 (6 bases). Germline V gene lookup returns CDR1 SQVTM and CDR2 ANQGSEA. CDR3 length equals 13 residues. Trimming stripped 2 bases from V and 4 bases from J, with 12 bases between. CDR3 DNA sequence: TGCAGCGTTGAAATGGCGGGGCCGTACGAGCAGTACTTC. Protein product: CSVEMAGPYEQYF.

The chain uses TRBV5-4 and TRBJ2-7; no firm D call. In germline, CDR1 is SGHNT, CDR2 YYREEE (reference sequence). The CDR3 runs 16 residues. V was clipped by 1 base and J by 0 bases, with 14 bases between them. The CDR3 protein is CASSLYGDTSSYEQYF. CDR3 DNA: TGTGCCAGCAGCTTGTATGGTGACACGAGCTCCTACGAGCAGTACTTC.

The rearrangement links TRBV5-6 to TRBJ1-1; 7 bases line up with TRBD1. V shed 2 bases and J 10 bases; nucleotides not matched to a gene: 11. Looked up from germline, CDR1 is SGHDT and CDR2 is YYEEEE. CDR3 size: 14 residues. DNA of the CDR3: TGTGCCAGCAGCTTTGAGACAGGGATTAGTGGAGCTTTCTTT. Translation: CASSFETGISGAFF.

The chain joins TRBV5-6 to TRBJ2-2; TRBD1 matches 10 bases. The CDR3 has 17 amino acids. J lost 1 base, V lost 0 bases, and 3 bases had no gene match. From germline, CDR1 is SGHDT and CDR2 YYEEEE. The CDR3 coding sequence is TGTGCCAGCAGCTTGGGACAGGGGGCGAAGAACACCGGGGAGCTGTTTTTT. Encoded protein: CASSLGQGAKNTGELFF.

V and J are TRBV3-1 and TRBJ2-1, with 15 bases identical to TRBD2. CDR3 length: 17 amino acids. After removal of 1 base from V and 6 bases from J, the junction contained 4 bases not matched to a gene. CDR1 and CDR2 (germline): LGHDT, YNNKEL (reference sequence). CDR3 in amino acids: CASSQAGLAGGGNEQFF. The CDR3, as DNA: TGTGCCAGCAGCCAAGCGGGACTAGCGGGGGGCGGCAATGAGCAGTTCTTC.

This clonotype was seen a single time. The chain has TRBV11-2 and TRBJ2-1; 8 bases are shared with TRBD2. The CDR3 contains 16 residues. J was trimmed by 1 base and V by 2 bases; bases with no gene match: 4. Germline V gene sequence: CDR1 SGHAT, CDR2 FQNNGV. CDR3: CASSLLSGGSYNEQFF. The DNA for the CDR3 is TGTGCCAGCAGCTTACTCAGCGGGGGATCCTACAATGAGCAGTTCTTC.

The V call is TRBV6-6, the J call TRBJ1-4; D is unresolved. Germline values: CDR1 MNHNY, CDR2 SVGAGI (reference sequence). The CDR3 covers 13 residues. Trimming left V 4 bases short and J 8 bases short, with 11 bases between. The CDR3 sequence is CASSLIHGEKLFF. The CDR3 bases are TGTGCCAGCAGTTTGATCCACGGGGAAAAACTGTTTTTT.

V gene TRBV7-8 combines with J gene TRBJ2-2; TRBD1 might be the D (5 bases). The V end lost 7 bases, the J end lost 1 base, and 10 bases lay between the germline ends. This CDR3 contains 14 residues. CDR1 and CDR2 (germline): SGHVS, FQNEAQ. As DNA, the CDR3 is TGTGCCAGCACCATGCAGGGGAACACCGGGGAGCTGTTTTTT. Residues: CASTMQGNTGELFF.

The rearrangement joins TRBV10-3 to TRBJ1-5; D call uncertain. This CDR3 region has 14 residues. The V end was cut by 10 bases, the J end by 5 bases, with 18 bases between. Germline-derived CDR1 and CDR2 are ENHRY and SYGVKD. CDR3 sequence: CATRGRVDDQPQHF. CDR3 coding DNA: TGTGCCACCAGAGGAAGGGTAGATGATCAGCCCCAGCATTTT.

V gene TRBV5-1 combines with J gene TRBJ1-3, with D possibly TRBD1 on 5 matching bases. The CDR3 consists of 17 residues. Trimming removed 0 bases from V and 0 bases from J, with 13 bases in between. Germline-derived CDR1 and CDR2 are SGHRS and YFSETQ. The CDR3 nucleotides read TGCGCCAGCAGCTTGGCAGGCGGGGGATTCTCTGGAAACACCATATATTTT. Amino acids: CASSLAGGGFSGNTIYF. The full variable domain, its missing parts supplied by reference TRBV5-1 and TRBJ1-3, is KAGVTQTPRYLIKTRGQQVTLSCSPISGHRSVSWYQQTPGQGLQFLFEYFSETQRNKGNFPGRFSGRQFSNSRSEMNVSTLELGDSALYLCASSLAGGGFSGNTIYFGEGSWLTVV.

The J gene is TRBJ2-7, the V gene TRBV6-6; tentative D call: TRBD2 (5 bases). V was cut by 6 bases and J by 4 bases, with 10 bases left in between. The CDR3 is 12 residues long. Per germline, CDR1 MNHNY and CDR2 SVGAGI (reference sequence). Here the CDR3 reads CASRTGSYEQYF. CDR3 nucleotides: TGTGCCAGCAGGACGGGATCTTACGAGCAGTACTTC.

The genes are TRBV19 and TRBJ2-7; no firm D call. V lost 5 bases to trimming and J lost 2 bases, with 10 bases between them. Germline assignment: CDR1 LNHDA and CDR2 SQIVND (reference sequence). The CDR3 length is 13 residues. The CDR3 loop reads CASSAVPPYEQYF. DNA for the CDR3: TGTGCCAGTAGTGCGGTACCCCCCTACGAGCAGTACTTC.

The rearrangement links TRBV6-5 to TRBJ1-1; no reliable D call. From germline, CDR1 is MNHEY and CDR2 SVGAGI. This CDR3 region has 12 residues. Trimming took off 5 bases at V and 5 bases at J, with 9 bases between the two ends. Written as DNA, the CDR3 is TGTGCCAGCAGTCAGCGAGGTACTGAAGCTTTCTTT. Amino acids: CASSQRGTEAFF.

The chain joins TRBV6-2 or TRBV6-3 to TRBJ1-2; D not certain. CDR3 size: 12 residues. Trimming cost V 2 bases and J 4 bases, with 5 bases left between them. CDR1 is MNHEY, CDR2 SVGEGT, per germline. CDR3 nucleotides: TGTGCCAGCAGTTACACCTCCTATGGCTACACCTTC. It yields the protein CASSYTSYGYTF.